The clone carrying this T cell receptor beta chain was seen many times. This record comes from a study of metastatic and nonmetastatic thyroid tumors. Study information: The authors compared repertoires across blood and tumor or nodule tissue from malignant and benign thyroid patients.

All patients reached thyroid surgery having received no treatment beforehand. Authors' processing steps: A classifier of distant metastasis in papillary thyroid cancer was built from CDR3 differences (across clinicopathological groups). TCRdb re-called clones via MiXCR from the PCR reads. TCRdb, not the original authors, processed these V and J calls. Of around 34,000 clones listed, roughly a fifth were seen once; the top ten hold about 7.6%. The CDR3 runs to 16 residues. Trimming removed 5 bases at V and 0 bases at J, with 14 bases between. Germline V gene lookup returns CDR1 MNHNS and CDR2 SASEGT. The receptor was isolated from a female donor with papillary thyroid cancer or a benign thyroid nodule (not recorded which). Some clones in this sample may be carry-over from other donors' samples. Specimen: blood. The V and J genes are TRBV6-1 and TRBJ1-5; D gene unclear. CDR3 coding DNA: TGTGCCAGCAGTCGCCTCCCCCTTTTTAGCAATCAGCCCCAGCATTTT. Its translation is CASSRLPLFSNQPQHF.